The rows below give T cell receptor beta chains drawn from one sample of a study of beta chain features in type 1 diabetes. Using immunoSEQ multiplex PCR, the repertoire was profiled, and TCRdb retains in-frame clones only, with some absent. The repertoire includes 50,000 or so clones, around 40% of them detected once, and roughly 0.13% sits in the top ten. Sequencing was performed on stem cell memory CD4+ T cells from blood. The receptor source for this set is a man in his thirties or forties with type 1 diabetes. CDR3s include the opening cysteine and the closing phenylalanine or tryptophan. A D gene is named only where the DNA matches it firmly. Part of the rows lack a size; the others show once, few, many or a class for expanded clones.

j_call clone_size v_call d_call cdr3_aa cdr3_nt
TRBJ2-7 few TRBV7-8 . CASSLTISYEQYF TGTGCCAGCAGCTTAACTATCTCCTACGAGCAGTACTTC
TRBJ2-1 few TRBV5-1 . CASSLAPSSYNEQFF TGCGCCAGCAGCTTGGCGCCCAGCTCCTACAATGAGCAGTTCTTC
TRBJ2-7 . TRBV28 . CASNRYSVEQYF TGTGCCAGCAACAGGTATTCGGTCGAGCAGTACTTC
TRBJ1-5 . TRBV7-2 . CASSPLTAQPQHF TGTGCCAGCAGCCCCCTGACAGCTCAGCCCCAGCATTTT
TRBJ2-7 few TRBV27 TRBD1 CASSFSGTAAYEQYF TGTGCCAGCAGTTTCTCCGGGACAGCTGCTTACGAGCAGTACTTC
TRBJ2-7 few TRBV7-9 . CASSPRVYEQYF TGTGCCAGCAGCCCTCGGGTGTACGAGCAGTACTTC
TRBJ1-1 . TRBV30 TRBD1 CAWRGTGTEAFF TGTGCCTGGAGAGGGACAGGGACTGAAGCTTTCTTT
TRBJ2-1 few TRBV9 TRBD2 CASSATSGRNNEQFF TGTGCCAGCAGCGCGACTAGCGGGAGGAATAATGAGCAGTTCTTC
TRBJ2-3 . TRBV28 . CASTTYRADTQYF TGTGCCAGCACCACTTACAGGGCCGATACGCAGTATTTT
TRBJ2-7 . TRBV15 TRBD2 CATSRELAGRGEQYF TGTGCCACCAGCAGAGAGCTAGCGGGGAGGGGCGAGCAGTACTTC
TRBJ2-3 . TRBV19 . CASSTLARGGTDTQYF TGTGCCAGTAGTACCCTGGCCCGCGGGGGCACAGATACGCAGTATTTT
TRBJ1-1 . TRBV7-2 . CASSLRQVPEAFF TGTGCCAGCAGCTTACGACAGGTCCCTGAAGCTTTCTTT
TRBJ2-1 . TRBV7-9 . CASSLGQSGYNEQFF TGTGCCAGCAGCTTAGGACAAAGCGGATACAATGAGCAGTTCTTC
TRBJ2-1 . TRBV7-9 TRBD2 CASSSRTGGKSSYNEQFF TGTGCCAGCTCCTCTCGGACGGGGGGAAAGAGCTCCTACAATGAGCAGTTCTTC
TRBJ2-3 few TRBV5-5 TRBD2 CASRTSGSTDTQYF TGTGCCAGTCGGACTAGCGGGAGCACAGATACGCAGTATTTT
TRBJ2-3 few TRBV6-5 . CASSYRTSTDTQYF TGTGCCAGCAGTTACAGGACAAGTACAGATACGCAGTATTTT
TRBJ1-2 . TRBV29-1 . CSVGRRQALNPNYGYTF TGCAGCGTTGGTCGTCGACAAGCCCTAAACCCTAACTATGGCTACACCTTC
TRBJ1-1 once TRBV30 TRBD1 CAWKAKWARDRGGVEAFF TGTGCCTGGAAAGCGAAGTGGGCCCGGGACAGGGGAGGTGTTGAAGCTTTCTTT
TRBJ2-1 few TRBV28 . CASRTTGTGGFF TGTGCCAGCAGAACCACCGGGACTGGGGGTTTCTTC
TRBJ2-7 . TRBV28 TRBD2 CASTPLVTSGRYEQYF TGTGCCAGCACTCCTTTAGTGACTAGCGGAAGATACGAGCAGTACTTC
TRBJ1-3 . TRBV15 TRBD1 CATSRDPLFQGAYSGNTIYF TGTGCCACCAGCAGAGATCCCCTGTTTCAGGGGGCCTACTCTGGAAACACCATATATTTT
TRBJ2-7 . TRBV7-2 TRBD1 CASSRTGSYEQYF TGTGCCAGCAGCCGGACAGGGTCCTACGAGCAGTACTTC
TRBJ2-7 . TRBV5-6 . CASGQDYEQYF TGTGCCAGCGGACAAGACTACGAGCAGTACTTC
TRBJ2-2 . TRBV28 . CASISGGTNTGELFF TGTGCCAGCATCTCTGGGGGCACGAACACCGGGGAGCTGTTTTTT
TRBJ1-1 . TRBV18 . CASSPRLGTLNTEAFF TGTGCCAGCTCACCTCGGCTGGGGACATTGAACACTGAAGCTTTCTTT
TRBJ2-5 . TRBV9 . CASSGRGLQETQYF TGTGCCAGCAGCGGCAGGGGTCTCCAAGAGACCCAGTACTTC
TRBJ2-7 few TRBV7-2 . CASSTDRFPSYEQYF TGTGCCAGCAGTACAGACAGATTCCCCTCCTACGAGCAGTACTTC
TRBJ2-5 few TRBV29-1 . CSAGLSTRQETQYF TGCAGCGCCGGACTGTCAACACGACAAGAGACCCAGTACTTC
TRBJ2-7 . TRBV5-1 . CASSLGQGGYEQYF TGCGCCAGCAGCTTGGGGCAGGGAGGCTACGAGCAGTACTTC
TRBJ1-2 . TRBV5-1 . CASSLVPGESGYTF TGCGCCAGCAGCTTGGTCCCAGGGGAGAGTGGCTACACCTTC
TRBJ2-5 once TRBV5-1 TRBD2 CASSSGLAEETQYF TGCGCCAGCAGCTCCGGACTAGCGGAAGAGACCCAGTACTTC
TRBJ2-1 . TRBV7-2 . CASSPFVAGEQFF TGTGCCAGCAGCCCGTTCGTGGCTGGCGAGCAGTTCTTC
TRBJ2-1 few TRBV18 TRBD2 CASSPLAGGPHEQFF TGTGCCAGCTCGCCACTAGCGGGAGGGCCGCATGAGCAGTTCTTC
TRBJ1-2 . TRBV2 TRBD1 CASSAGQGAGGYTF TGTGCCAGCAGCGCCGGACAGGGGGCTGGGGGCTACACCTTC
TRBJ2-7 few TRBV18 TRBD2 CASSPPAGDMGEQYF TGTGCCAGCTCACCACCAGCGGGAGATATGGGCGAGCAGTACTTC
TRBJ2-5 . TRBV4-3 . CASSQGTTAGRNQETQYF TGCGCCAGCAGCCAAGGGACTACGGCGGGACGAAACCAAGAGACCCAGTACTTC
TRBJ1-5 . TRBV19 . CASRRQVGIQPQHF TGTGCCAGTAGACGACAGGTCGGGATCCAGCCCCAGCATTTT
TRBJ2-7 few TRBV25-1 TRBD2 CASSAYSSGRAFYEQYF TGTGCCAGCAGTGCCTACTCCAGCGGGAGGGCCTTCTACGAGCAGTACTTC
TRBJ2-3 . TRBV6-4 TRBD2 CASSASGTTDTQYF TGTGCCAGCAGTGCTAGCGGGACCACAGATACGCAGTATTTT
TRBJ1-1 . TRBV2 . CASSTGYTEAFF TGTGCCAGCAGTACAGGGTACACTGAAGCTTTCTTT